Each of the 13 T cell receptor beta chains below was sequenced from the same sample in a study of shared clonotypes between healthy human individuals. Naive-designated CD8 cells lacked CD45RO, were positively enriched for CCR7, and omitted terminally differentiated effector memory CD45RA+ cells. The protocol was immunoSEQ multiplex PCR, while the TCRdb copy is restricted to in-frame clones and leaves out a portion. This sample has about 680,000 clones, with about 92% found just once. Source material: naive CD8+ T cells sorted from blood. The origin of the receptors is a man under 40 in good health.

The chain combines TRBV7-2 with TRBJ2-1; D possibly matches TRBD1 or TRBD2 (6 bases each). V lost 3 bases and J lost 2, with 8 bases in between. The CDR3 runs to 14 residues. Germline lookup yields CDR1 SGHTA and CDR2 FQGNSA. DNA of the CDR3: TGTGCCAGCAGCTTGGAGGGGGCCTACAATGAGCAGTTCTTC. Translating gives CASSLEGAYNEQFF.

The gene calls are TRBV19 and TRBJ2-7, with D possibly being TRBD2 (6 bases). CDR3 length equals 12 residues. V gave up 6 bases and J gave up 6 bases, with 12 bases separating them. Germline V CDR1 and CDR2: LNHDA, SQIVND (reference sequence). CDR3 sequence reads: CASSKGLGEQYF. For the CDR3, the DNA is TGTGCCAGTAGCAAGGGACTCGGCGAGCAGTACTTC.

The chain couples TRBV7-8 to TRBJ2-3; 11 bases agree with TRBD2. The CDR3 totals 15 residues. The ends lost 5 bases at V and 5 bases at J; junction bases unmatched: 6. Germline CDR1 is SGHVS and CDR2 is FQNEAQ. CDR3 protein: CASSPTSGSLDTQYF. The CDR3 DNA is TGTGCCAGCAGCCCAACTAGCGGGAGCTTAGATACGCAGTATTTT. The variable domain in full, completed from reference TRBV7-8 and TRBJ2-3, reads GAGVSQSPRYKVAKRGQDVALRCDPISGHVSLFWYQQALGQGPEFLTYFQNEAQLDKSGLPSDRFFAERPEGSVSTLKIQRTQQEDSAVYLCASSPTSGSLDTQYFGPGTRLTVL.

This chain connects TRBV28 to TRBJ1-4; D is ambiguous. The CDR3 is 13 amino acids. Germline loops: CDR1 MDHEN, CDR2 SYDVKM. Trimming took 5 bases from V and 4 from J, leaving 8 bases between them. The CDR3 loop reads CASSSRLNEKLFF. The DNA of the CDR3 is TGTGCCAGCAGTAGCAGGCTTAATGAAAAACTGTTTTTT.

This chain connects TRBV11-2 to TRBJ2-3; 14 bases are a match to TRBD2. After removal of 4 bases from V and 6 bases from J, the junction contained 12 bases not matched to a gene. This CDR3 comprises 18 residues. Germline values: CDR1 SGHAT, CDR2 FQNNGV. In DNA form, the CDR3 reads TGTGCCAGCAGCTCGGGACTAGCGGGAGTTGGGTTTGGCGATACGCAGTATTTT. It is translated as CASSSGLAGVGFGDTQYF.

This clone was detected only once. The V and J genes are TRBV2 and TRBJ2-1; 9 nucleotides line up with TRBD2. J lost 1 base, V lost 10 bases, and 5 bases had no gene match. There are 14 residues in the CDR3. CDR1 is SNHLY, CDR2 FYNNEI, per germline. In DNA, the CDR3 is TGTGCCAAGGAAGCGGGAGGTTCCTACAATGAGCAGTTCTTC. Translated, it gives CAKEAGGSYNEQFF.

V gene TRBV27 combines with J gene TRBJ2-1; the D gene is possibly TRBD1 (5 bases). Trimming left V 8 bases short and J 6 bases short, with 23 bases between. The CDR3 loop spans 16 amino acids. The germline CDR1 and CDR2 sequences are MNHEY and SMNVEV (reference sequence). Here the CDR3 reads CASATIDSKSGNEQFF. CDR3 nucleotides: TGTGCCAGCGCAACAATCGACAGCAAGTCGGGCAATGAGCAGTTCTTC.

This rearrangement joins TRBV5-4 to TRBJ2-7, with TRBD2 identical over 9 bases. J was trimmed by 2 bases and V by 2 bases; bases with no gene match: 11. The CDR3 extends over 17 amino acids. Per germline, CDR1 SGHNT and CDR2 YYREEE (reference sequence). CDR3 region: CASSLSYSGRTAYEQYF. Written as DNA, the CDR3 is TGTGCCAGCAGCTTAAGCTATAGCGGGAGAACTGCCTACGAGCAGTACTTC. The full variable domain, in which reference TRBV5-4 and TRBJ2-7 provide the parts outside the CDR3, is ETGVTQSPTHLIKTRGQQVTLRCSSQSGHNTVSWYQQALGQGPQFIFQYYREEENGRGNFPPRFSGLQFPNYSSELNVNALELDDSALYLCASSLSYSGRTAYEQYFGPGTRLTVT.

V is TRBV5-5 and J is TRBJ2-1; TRBD2 might be the D (6 bases). V lost 2 bases and J lost 15, with 24 bases in between. CDR1 SGHKS and CDR2 YYEKEE come from the germline V gene (reference sequence). The CDR3 has 15 amino acids. CDR3 nucleotides: TGTGCCAGCAGCTTAGGACGGGAGCCAGCTTTTTTAGGGTTCTTC. This translates into CASSLGREPAFLGFF.

This clone was seen a single time. The chain uses TRBV5-1 and TRBJ2-1; no clear D gene. Germline-derived CDR1 and CDR2 are SGHRS and YFSETQ. V gave up 3 bases and J gave up 0 bases, with 4 bases separating them. This CDR3 has 13 residues. The CDR3 coding sequence is TGCGCCAGCAGCTACAGCTCCTACAATGAGCAGTTCTTC. Encoded protein: CASSYSSYNEQFF.

The chain uses TRBV6-6 and TRBJ2-5; D may correspond to TRBD1 or TRBD2 (5 bases each). Germline-derived CDR1 and CDR2 are MNHNY and SVGAGI (reference sequence). With 0 bases removed from V and 3 bases from J, the gap between germline ends came to 14 bases. This CDR3 is built from 16 residues. In nucleotides, the CDR3 is TGTGCCAGCAGTTACTCGATTGGGGACGGGAAAGAGACCCAGTACTTC. Translation: CASSYSIGDGKETQYF.

The chain is built from TRBV28 and TRBJ1-5; D gene unclear. The V and J ends lost 3 bases and 6 bases respectively, with 12 bases between them. The CDR3 is 14 amino acids. Germline values: CDR1 MDHEN, CDR2 SYDVKM. The CDR3 DNA follows: TGTGCCAGCAGTTTCTGGCAGTACACTCAGCCCCAGCATTTT. Translation gives CASSFWQYTQPQHF.

The chain joins TRBV25-1 to TRBJ2-7; D is unresolved. V was clipped by 8 bases and J by 5 bases, with 7 bases between them. This CDR3 is built from 10 residues. Germline CDR1 reads MGHDK; CDR2 reads SYGVNS. As DNA, the CDR3 is TGTGCCAGCGAACTCAACGAGCAGTACTTC. As protein: CASELNEQYF.